This T cell receptor (beta chain) is drawn from a study of T cells in Graves' hyperthyroidism and ophthalmopathy (dated by TCRdb to about 2019). With regard to the full study: Peripheral blood was collected at initial diagnosis, before any treatment. To identify TCR V-J signatures that set the groups apart, the researchers used a discovery cohort of about a hundred patients, made up of under 50 with Graves' ophthalmopathy and about 60 with stable Graves' hyperthyroidism. An independent validation cohort of about 19 hyperthyroidism patients and 15 or so patients who later progressed to ophthalmopathy tested prospective prediction of ophthalmopathy. For training and testing, the approximately 97 patients in the discovery cohort were randomly divided in a 7:3 ratio. In addition, the study compared T-cell repertoires in thyroid tissue and in blood from six Graves' hyperthyroidism patients. Following sampling, methimazole starting at 30 mg daily was given to hyperthyroidism patients, and high-dose intravenous methylprednisolone was given to ophthalmopathy patients. The paper reports TCR Vbeta CDR3 sequencing of approximately 140 peripheral blood samples: approximately 43 ophthalmopathy, under 80 hyperthyroidism and roughly 17 progressor patients. Overall study results and their limits: A 13 V-J signature model separated ophthalmopathy from stable hyperthyroidism, with roughly 88% sensitivity and 81% to 83% specificity in cross-validation and 80%/75% in testing. Blood samples also contained most of the expanded thyroid clonotypes (frequency above 0.001), which suggests that blood repertoires may reflect thyroid immune responses. In validation, progression to ophthalmopathy was predicted by the model with nearly 71% sensitivity and 72.22% specificity, a median of 6.5 months before onset. Sample size was not statistically predetermined, and blinding of investigators to group allocation was not performed.

This clonotype was seen repeatedly, ten times or more. This receptor's antigen is unknown. Qualities for individual bases were not recorded, and no much larger clone is one base off. The germline V gene provides CDR1 KGHSH and CDR2 LQKENI. Its CDR3 holds 16 amino acids, cysteine through phenylalanine. The read is trimmed to its CDR3 DNA, 48 bases read in frame from base 1. V is reduced by 0 bases and J by 0 bases, leaving a spacing of 9 bases between them. The TCR beta CDR3 regions were amplified from RNA transcripts. The TCR CDR3 was subjected to a first round of RT-PCR using the HTBI primer set and the Qiagen OneStep RT-PCR kit. The libraries were constructed in a second round of multiplex PCR and then size-selected and purified. The libraries were sequenced on an Illumina HiSeq2000 using paired-end 100 bp reads. Per the authors' processing: SOAPnuke was used to process the raw data, throwing out any read that contained adapters or uncalled bases, had a mean Phred below 15, or lacked an exact constant-primer or identifier match. COPE v1.2.5 was used to merge the high-quality paired reads, and each unique nucleotide sequence was defined as a clonotype. MiTCR v1.1 was used to align clonotypes to the IMGT TRBV, TRBD and TRBJ reference segments. The analysis included only V-J combinations with a frequency above 0.0001, which together covered 99% to 99.2% of the repertoires. The TCS score was defined as F50 (clonal expansion) divided by E x V (chaos), with BLOSUM62-based TCRdist calculated between CDR3 peptides within each V-J. Welch's t-statistics and random forest reduced roughly 530 V-J features to 10 to 15, which were used in a naive Bayes classifier (R e1071). The public reads were reanalyzed by TCRdb: fastp trimming at Q25, MiXCR alignment, in-frame beta chains only. Every distinct CDR3 protein forms one entry, paired with its most common genes and DNA. The V and J calls shown here were made by TCRdb, not taken from the authors' results. The sample contains about 250,000 distinct CDR3 sequences, roughly a quarter of them found a single time. The ten largest clones add up to about a third of the sample.

Ophthalmopathy patients had moderately to severely active disease, Clinical Activity Score of at least 3, NOSPECS grade of at least 4, and duration under 3 months. Patients with uncontrolled infections, other autoimmune diseases, pregnancy or lactation were excluded. Diagnoses relied on clinical symptoms, serum thyroxine and TRAb, thyroid ultrasound and orbital computed tomography. Ficoll-Paque density gradient centrifugation was used to isolate PBMCs from around 10 ml of fresh peripheral blood. Trizol reagent was used to extract total RNA, and RNA quality was then checked on an Agilent 2100 Bioanalyzer.

The chain is assembled from TRBV18 and TRBJ1-3; the D gene is perhaps TRBD1, on 6 matching bases. Specimen: blood. The receptor was isolated from a middle-aged woman with Graves' ophthalmopathy. The nucleotide sequence reads TGTGCCAGCTCACCACCCGGGGGCTTCTCTGGAAACACCATATATTTT. This is translated as CASSPPGGFSGNTIYF.